The entry below describes one T cell receptor beta chain. Its antigen is still unknown. No base quality values were provided; no much bigger clone lies one nucleotide off. Taken from the germline V gene, the CDR1 and CDR2 loops are SGHTA and FQGNSA. V is cut back by 4 bases and J by 2 bases, with 6 bases in the junction unmatched. The CDR3, cysteine through phenylalanine, is 15 amino acids long. The CDR3 DNA has 45 bases and is translated from base 1. Healthy HIV-negative adults with no recently reported acute infections or vaccinations were included as donors. Every donor was a Caucasian adult living in Nashville, Tennessee, USA. CD4+ T cells were enriched by magnetic negative selection; naive cells were then positively selected on CD45RA, and the negative fraction formed the memory subset. After blood collection by leukapheresis, PBMCs were isolated using Ficoll-Histopaque density gradient centrifugation and then cryopreserved in the vapor phase of liquid nitrogen. Analytical flow cytometry was used to check the purity and quantity of every magnetically sorted T cell population. Each sorted fraction had its genomic DNA isolated and then quantified by UV absorbance on a Nanodrop 2000c.

The record originates from a study of shared clonotypes between healthy human individuals (dated by TCRdb to about 2020). At the level of the whole study: Three men and a couple of women, aged 18 to 49 years, made up the cohort. Per donor, three plates each were used for CD4 naive and CD4 memory, two for CD8 naive, and one for CD8 memory. To estimate repertoire size and how much clonotypes are shared between individuals, the study performed deep sequencing of blood TCR repertoires from roughly five healthy adults. Different laboratories and diverse techniques were used to prepare libraries and sequence TCR repertoires, to increase sequencing depth and limit assay-specific biases. Each donor's leukapheresis produced roughly between roughly 0.94 and 9.5 billion PBMCs. Overall study results and their limits: Based on pairwise subsampling, the degree of clonotype sharing among donors was expected to be affected by sequencing depth. Rarefaction of sorted-subset datasets indicated incomplete sequencing despite the large sequencing depth. When a few donors were compared, the shared fraction of clonotypes was around 5.1% for naive CD4, 3.5% to 4% for naive CD8, about 2.5% for memory CD4, and about 0.36% for memory CD8. Estimated clonotype richness was generally larger for naive than for memory subsets. The genetic and exposure-history diversity represented was limited by the small number of donors. Clonotypes shared by all four sorted-subset donors showed higher generation probabilities than non-shared clonotypes. Sampling was restricted to blood, and TCR repertoires in tissue are likely to differ from TCR repertoires in blood.

Using the deep immunoSEQ assay, multiplex PCR amplified TCR CDR3 regions from genomic DNA. Genomic DNA extracted from each cell subset was distributed evenly over all wells of several immunoSEQ 96-well plates, and each plate served as one replicate. For sorted subsets, roughly 200 ng of genomic DNA, equivalent to about 30,000 T cell genomes, went into each replicate PCR. Purified libraries were quantified with a Qubit 3.0 fluorometer, sized on a Bioanalyzer 2100, and re-quantified with the KAPA Library Quantification kit. Each immunoSEQ 96-well plate was sequenced on its own single-read 150-cycle Illumina NextSeq 550 flow cell. As for the authors' bioinformatics: The immunoSEQ output contained only junctional sequences without quality scores, so filtering could not match that applied to full-length reads. Sequences were annotated with PyIR, a Python wrapper for IgBLAST v1.9, using IMGT germline references to assign V/J genes and CDR3. Reads were removed for weak V/J assignments (E-value above 1e-6), missing CDR3, stop codons, out-of-frame junctions, or ambiguous translated residues. V3J clonotypes were defined as sequences sharing the same inferred V gene, J gene, and CDR3 amino acid sequence. To compute the percentage overlap between repertoires, the number of shared unique clonotypes was divided by the size of the smaller repertoire. RTK rarefaction, the Chao1 estimator, and Recon v2.1 estimates of unobserved clonotypes were used to assess repertoire richness. Generation probabilities for all TCRbeta clonotypes obtained by the gDNA method from a handful of donors were computed using OLGA. In TCRdb, the immuneACCESS table is reduced to in-frame sequences with V and J assigned. These tables do not hold every clone; where another copy was compared, an unresolved V gene accounts for under half, and the others remain unexplained. That table gives V, J and clone size, and the DNA gave D and trimming. The sample data list a few million clones, and roughly nine tenths of these were observed just once. The ten largest clones take up about 0.13% of the sample.

This receptor was obtained from a man aged 18 to 29 in good health. The specimen sequenced was naive CD4+ T cells sorted from blood. The cell subset or site label for this specimen denotes: CD45RA+ positively selected. The rearrangement combines TRBV7-2 with TRBJ2-3; 7 of the junction bases match TRBD2. This receptor has the CDR3 CASSWDSGFTDTQYF. The DNA sequence follows: TGTGCCAGCAGCTGGGATAGCGGGTTCACAGATACGCAGTATTTT.